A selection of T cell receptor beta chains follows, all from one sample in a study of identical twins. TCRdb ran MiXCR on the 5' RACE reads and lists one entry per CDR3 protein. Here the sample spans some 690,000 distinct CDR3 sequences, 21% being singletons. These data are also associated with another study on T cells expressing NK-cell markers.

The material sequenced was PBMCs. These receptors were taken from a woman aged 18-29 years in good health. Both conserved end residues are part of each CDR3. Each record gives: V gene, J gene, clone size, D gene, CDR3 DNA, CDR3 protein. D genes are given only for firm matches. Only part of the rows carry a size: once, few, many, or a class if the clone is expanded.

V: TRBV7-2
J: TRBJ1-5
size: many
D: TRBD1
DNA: TGTGCCAGCAGCTTAGACCCAGGGGGCGGTCAGCCCCAGCATTTT
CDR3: CASSLDPGGGQPQHF

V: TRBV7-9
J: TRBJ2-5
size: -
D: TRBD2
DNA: TGTGCCAGCAGCTTAAACCCAGCGGGAAGGGGAGAGACCCAGTACTTC
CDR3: CASSLNPAGRGETQYF

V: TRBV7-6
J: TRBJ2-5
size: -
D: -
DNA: TGTGCCAGCAGCTTAGATAACAGGGGAGGGGAGACCCAGTACTTC
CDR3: CASSLDNRGGETQYF

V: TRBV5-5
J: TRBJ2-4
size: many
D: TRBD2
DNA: TGTGCCAGCAGCTTGGGACTAGCGGGAGGGCTCAAAAACATTCAGTACTTC
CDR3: CASSLGLAGGLKNIQYF

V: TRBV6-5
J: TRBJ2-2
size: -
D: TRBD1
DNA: TGTGCCAGCAGTTACCCGGGACAGGGGTACACCGGGGAGCTGTTTTTT
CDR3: CASSYPGQGYTGELFF

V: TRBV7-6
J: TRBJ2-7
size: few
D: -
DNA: TGTGCCAGCAGCTTAGCGGTAGGGCCCTTCGAGCAGTACTTC
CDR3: CASSLAVGPFEQYF

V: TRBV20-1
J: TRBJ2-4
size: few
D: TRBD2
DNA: TGCAGTGCTAGACTGCGGGAGTACGGCATTCAGTACTTC
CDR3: CSARLREYGIQYF

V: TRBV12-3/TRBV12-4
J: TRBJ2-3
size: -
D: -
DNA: TGTGCCAGCGGATTGGTGGGCCGGGGCACAGATACGCAGTATTTT
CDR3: CASGLVGRGTDTQYF

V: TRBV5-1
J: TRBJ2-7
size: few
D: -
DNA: TGCGCCAGCAGCTTGGGATGGGCAGAAGAATACGAGCAGTACTTC
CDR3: CASSLGWAEEYEQYF

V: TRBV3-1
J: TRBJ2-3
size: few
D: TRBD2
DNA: TGTGCCAGCAGCCAAGAACCAAGCGGGGGATTGGATACGCAGTATTTT
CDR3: CASSQEPSGGLDTQYF

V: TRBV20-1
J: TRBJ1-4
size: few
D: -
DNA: TGCAGTGCTACCCTGACGCCCTCGTCGGCTAATGAAAAACTGTTTTTT
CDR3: CSATLTPSSANEKLFF

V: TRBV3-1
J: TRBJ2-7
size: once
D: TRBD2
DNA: TGTGCCATCAGTCCAACGACACTTGGACTAGATATTGCCTACGAGCAGTACTTC
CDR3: CAISPTTLGLDIAYEQYF

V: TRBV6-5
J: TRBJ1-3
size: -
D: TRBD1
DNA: TGTGCCAGCAGTTACTCTAGGGGGCTAAAAGGTTCGTCTGGAAACACCATATATTTT
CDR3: CASSYSRGLKGSSGNTIYF

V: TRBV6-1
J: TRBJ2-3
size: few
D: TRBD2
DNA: TGTGCCAGCAGGGATAGCGGGAGACCCACAGATACGCAGTATTTT
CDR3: CASRDSGRPTDTQYF

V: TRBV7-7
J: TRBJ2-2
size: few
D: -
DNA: TGTGCTAGCAGCTTATCCCAGAGGGGGGAGCTGTTTTTT
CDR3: CASSLSQRGELFF

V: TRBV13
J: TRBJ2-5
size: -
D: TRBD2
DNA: TGTGCCAGCGGGAGGGCGGAGACCCAGTACTTC
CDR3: CASGRAETQYF

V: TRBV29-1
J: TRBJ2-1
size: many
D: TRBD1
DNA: TGCAGCGTCTTGACCGGGACAGGGAATGGGGAGCAGTTCTTC
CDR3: CSVLTGTGNGEQFF

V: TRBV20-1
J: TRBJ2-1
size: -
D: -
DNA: TGCAGTGCTAGAGATATGGGCGAGCGATACAATGAGCAGTTCTTC
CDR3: CSARDMGERYNEQFF

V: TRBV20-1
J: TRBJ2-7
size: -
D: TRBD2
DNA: TGCAGTGCTAGAGTGCCCGGGACTAGCGGAAAAGCCTACGAGCAGTACTTC
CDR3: CSARVPGTSGKAYEQYF

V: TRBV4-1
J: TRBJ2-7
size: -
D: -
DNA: TGCGCCAGCAGCCGGCGGCTAGAGAACTACGAGCAGTACTTC
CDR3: CASSRRLENYEQYF

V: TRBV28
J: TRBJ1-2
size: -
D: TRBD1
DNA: TGTGCCAGCAGTTTCCAAGACAGGGGGGGTGGCTACACCTTC
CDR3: CASSFQDRGGGYTF

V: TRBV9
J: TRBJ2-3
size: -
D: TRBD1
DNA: TGTGCCAGCAGCGGGACAGGGAGAACAGATACGCAGTATTTT
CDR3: CASSGTGRTDTQYF

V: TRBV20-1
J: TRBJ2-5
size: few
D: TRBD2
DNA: TGCAGTGCCCTACTAGCGGGGCAAGAGACCCAGTACTTC
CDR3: CSALLAGQETQYF

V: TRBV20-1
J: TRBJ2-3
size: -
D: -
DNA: TGCAGTGCTAGAGACGCTCTCGGAAGCACAGATACGCAGTATTTT
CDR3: CSARDALGSTDTQYF

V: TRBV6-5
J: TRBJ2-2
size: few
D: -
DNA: TGTGCCAGCATAGGAACGTCCGGGGAGCTGTTTTTT
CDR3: CASIGTSGELFF